The 12 T cell receptor beta chains reported below all come from one sample, sequenced in a study of blood T cell repertoires in COVID-19 (dated by TCRdb to about 2020). Libraries were constructed by the immunoSEQ multiplex PCR assay. TCRdb limited this immuneACCESS table to in-frame rearrangements with V and J called. A share of clones is missing; checked studies link under half to unresolved V genes, and the rest is unexplained. This sample is represented by 100,000 to 150,000 clones; around 80% of them were singletons. The top ten hold 2% to 3% of the sample. The sample consisted of PBMCs or T cells enriched from blood (not recorded which). These receptor sequences come from a man aged 35 to 55 with acute COVID-19.

This clone was seen just once. The chain's CDR3 is CASSYGGQGNGYTF. In nucleotides, the CDR3 is TGTGCCAGCAGTTACGGAGGACAGGGCAATGGCTACACCTTC. This chain uses TRBV6-5 with TRBJ1-2; TRBD1 agrees at 8 bases. V shed 2 bases and J 6 bases; nucleotides not matched to a gene: 5. The length of the CDR3 is 14 residues. Germline-derived CDR1 and CDR2 are MNHEY and SVGAGI.

V usage is TRBV18 and J usage is TRBJ2-7, with TRBD1 identical over 11 bases. Unmatched junction bases numbered 7, after V lost 1 base and J lost 5 bases. From germline, CDR1 is KGHSH and CDR2 LQKENI. This CDR3 contains 16 residues. This CDR3 is CASSPRIGDRGDEQYF. CDR3 DNA sequence: TGTGCCAGCTCACCACGAATCGGGGACAGGGGGGACGAGCAGTACTTC.

Remarks on this clone: At one of its ends the junction is not consistent with the germline gene, which may arise from a read error. V gene TRBV29-1 combines with J gene TRBJ2-5, with 12 bases fitting TRBD2. Germline V gene sequence: CDR1 SQVTM, CDR2 ANQGSEA. The CDR3 totals 14 residues. The CDR3 reads CSVEDRASGRAGDF. The CDR3 nucleotides are TGCAGCGTTGAAGATCGGGCTAGCGGGAGGGCCGGGGACTTC. Full variable domain (outside the CDR3, taken from reference TRBV29-1 and TRBJ2-5): SAVISQKPSRDICQRGTSLTIQCQVDSQVTMMFWYRQQPGQSLTLIATANQGSEATYESGFVIDKFPISRPNLTFSTLTVSNMSPEDSSIYLCSVEDRASGRAGDFGPGTRLLVL.

J is TRBJ1-4 and V is TRBV19, with 9 bases fitting TRBD1. Germline-derived CDR1 and CDR2 are LNHDA and SQIVND (reference sequence). The ends lost 3 bases at V and 5 bases at J; junction bases unmatched: 4. This CDR3 is 15 amino acids long. The CDR3 DNA sequence: TGTGCCAGTAGTATCGGAGGACAGGGGAATGAAAAACTGTTTTTT. This translates into CASSIGGQGNEKLFF.

This chain uses TRBV3-1 (or the pseudogene TRBV3-2) with TRBJ2-1, with 12 bases that match TRBD2. Germline assignment: CDR1 LGHDT and CDR2 YNNKEL (reference sequence). The CDR3 consists of 18 residues. The V gene end was trimmed by 6 bases and the J gene end by 9 bases; junction bases not matched to a gene: 18. CDR3 loop: CASSLGSGTSGYRVEQFF. In nucleotides, the CDR3 is TGTGCCAGCAGTCTCGGCTCCGGGACTAGCGGGTATAGGGTTGAGCAGTTCTTC.

The chain uses TRBV6-6 and TRBJ1-1; D perhaps matches TRBD1 (5 bases). There are 14 residues in the CDR3. Germline V CDR1 and CDR2: MNHNY, SVGAGI (reference sequence). V was cut by 2 bases and J by 4 bases, with 11 bases left in between. CDR3 protein: CASSYQGSGTEAFF. DNA of the CDR3: TGTGCCAGCAGTTACCAGGGATCGGGCACTGAAGCTTTCTTT.

CDR3 sequence (DNA): TGTGCCATCAGTGAAGTCGGACTCATGAGTGAGCAGTTCTTC. Residues: CAISEVGLMSEQFF. This chain links TRBV10-3 with TRBJ2-1, with a tentative D call TRBD2 (5 bases). Per germline, CDR1 ENHRY and CDR2 SYGVKD. This CDR3 region has 14 residues. Trimming took off 3 bases at V and 9 bases at J, with 15 bases between the two ends.

In its sample, this clone was seen a few times. This chain uses TRBV18 with TRBJ1-1; 9 bases are a match to TRBD1. From germline, CDR1 is KGHSH and CDR2 LQKENI. The CDR3 sequence is 14 residues long. V lost 2 bases, J lost 4 bases, and 2 bases stayed unmatched. The CDR3 region has the DNA TGTGCCAGCTCACCATTGACAGGGGGCACTGAAGCTTTCTTT. Its protein is CASSPLTGGTEAFF.

V and J are TRBV7-9 and TRBJ2-1; 7 bases agree with TRBD2. Germline assignment: CDR1 SEHNR and CDR2 FQNEAQ (reference sequence). This CDR3 contains 18 residues. V shed 1 base and J 5 bases; nucleotides not matched to a gene: 14. DNA for the CDR3: TGTGCCAGCAGCTTAGGGGGGGGTGCGGGAGCACAGAACAATGAGCAGTTCTTC. Residues: CASSLGGGAGAQNNEQFF.

This rearrangement joins TRBV11-3 to TRBJ1-5; D not certain. Trimming left V 5 bases short and J 7 bases short, with 15 bases between. This CDR3 has 14 residues. Germline V CDR1 and CDR2: SGHNT, YENEEA. The CDR3 nucleotides are TGTGCCAGCAGCAAATCGGGGAGCGGGCAGCCCCAGCATTTT. Amino acids: CASSKSGSGQPQHF.

The rearrangement uses TRBV7-2 and TRBJ1-3; a possible D gene is TRBD1 (6 bases). This CDR3 region has 14 residues. Germline V gene lookup returns CDR1 SGHTA and CDR2 FQGNSA. Trimming removed 5 bases at V and 2 bases at J, with 10 bases between. CDR3: CASSGTSAGNTIYF. The CDR3 bases are TGTGCCAGCAGCGGGACATCTGCTGGAAACACCATATATTTT. The variable domain in full, completed from reference TRBV7-2 and TRBJ1-3, reads GAGVSQSPSNKVTEKGKDVELRCDPISGHTALYWYRQSLGQGLEFLIYFQGNSAPDKSGLPSDRFSAERTGGSVSTLTIQRTQQEDSAVYLCASSGTSAGNTIYFGEGSWLTVV.

The V call is TRBV6-6, the J call TRBJ2-3; TRBD2 matches 8 bases. The V gene's germline CDR1 is MNHNY and CDR2 SVGAGI (reference sequence). The CDR3 is made up of 15 amino acids. V trimming: 2 bases; J trimming: 2 bases; junction bases outside the gene matches: 3. The CDR3 DNA is TGTGCCAGCAGTTACGGGCGGGAGGACACAGATACGCAGTATTTT. It translates to CASSYGREDTDTQYF.